This T cell receptor (beta chain) was observed in a study of CD8 T cells in ankylosing spondylitis. General study findings and limits: Certain motif variants had earlier appeared in reactive arthritis synovial fluid and blood.

V lost 10 bases to trimming and J lost 5 bases, with 24 bases between them. Germline values: CDR1 LNHDA, CDR2 SQIVND (reference sequence). The CDR3 is 16 residues long. In this sample, this clonotype turned up a few times. The target antigen is unknown. 5'-RACE, quantitative and with molecular barcodes, yielded the TCR beta libraries. TCRdb used MiXCR to reprocess the 5' RACE reads, holding one entry per CDR3 protein. The sample yields tens of thousands of distinct CDR3 sequences, around 30% seen once. This chain connects TRBV19 to TRBJ1-5; D not certain. The specimen was synovial fluid, either unsorted or a sorted T cell fraction (not recorded which). The clonotype originates from a male donor with ankylosing spondylitis. Written as DNA, the CDR3 is TGTGCCACCTCGAACGGGGTCTCAAACCTTCATCAGCCCCAGCATTTT. It encodes CATSNGVSNLHQPQHF. Drawing the rest from reference TRBV19 and TRBJ1-5, the complete variable domain is DGGITQSPKYLFRKEGQNVTLSCEQNLNHDAMYWYRQDPGQGLRLIYYSQIVNDFQKGDIAEGYSVSREKKESFPLTVTSAQKNPTAFYLCATSNGVSNLHQPQHFGDGTRLSIL.